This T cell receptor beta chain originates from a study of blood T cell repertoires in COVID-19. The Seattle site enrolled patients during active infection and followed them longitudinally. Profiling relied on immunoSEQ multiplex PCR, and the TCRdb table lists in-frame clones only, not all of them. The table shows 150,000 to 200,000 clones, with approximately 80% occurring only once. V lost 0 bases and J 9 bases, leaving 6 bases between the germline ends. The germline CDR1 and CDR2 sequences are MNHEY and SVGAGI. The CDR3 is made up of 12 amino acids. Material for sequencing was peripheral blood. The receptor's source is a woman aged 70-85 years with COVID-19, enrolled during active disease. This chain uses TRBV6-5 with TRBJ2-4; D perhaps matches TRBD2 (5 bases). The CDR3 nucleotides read TGTGCCAGCAGTTACTCGGGGAGCATTCAGTACTTC. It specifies CASSYSGSIQYF.